A single T cell receptor beta chain is shown here with its context. Antigen: not known. TCRdb's copy holds only in-frame clones and misses some; the assay was immunoSEQ multiplex PCR. The sample carries hundreds of thousands of clones, approximately 97% recorded once. The data were taken from a study of shared clonotypes between healthy human individuals. Study-level points and caveats: Non-shared clonotypes displayed generation probabilities falling below those of clonotypes present in all four donors.

V lost 2 bases to trimming and J lost 0 bases, with 8 bases between them. The CDR3 covers 15 residues. Germline V gene data show CDR1 as KGHSH and CDR2 as LQKENI. Sequencing input: naive CD4+ T cells sorted from blood. This sample's subset: CD45RA+ positively selected. The receptor was isolated from a woman under 40 in good health. The chain uses TRBV18 and TRBJ1-5; a possible D gene is TRBD1 (5 bases). CDR3 sequence (DNA): TGTGCCAGCTCACCAGGGGCAGTTAGCAATCAGCCCCAGCATTTT. It encodes CASSPGAVSNQPQHF.